Listed here is a single T cell receptor beta chain. Its specificity is unknown. Trimming at V came to 5 bases and at J to 8 bases, leaving 9 bases not matched to a gene. The CDR3 covers 16 residues. CDR1 SEHNR and CDR2 FQNEAQ come from the germline V gene (reference sequence). The data belong to a study of cytomegalovirus exposure and HLA in healthy donors. PCR employed 60 Vbeta and 13 Jbeta primers. Assay: immunoSEQ multiplex PCR; the TCRdb copy retains only in-frame clones and omits some. The data contain fewer than 250,000 clones, 82% of them singletons. Study-wide results and caveats: In a later analysis, V- and J-gene trimming of beta chains associated with a DCLRE1C missense variant, replicated independently.

The V gene is TRBV7-9, the J gene TRBJ2-1; 13 positions match TRBD2. The receptor was isolated from a man between 40 and 49 years old in good health and CMV-seropositive. The specimen was PBMCs. CDR3 DNA: TGTGCCAGCAGCCTAGGACTAGCGGGAGTTAACCATGAGCAGTTCTTC. Translating gives CASSLGLAGVNHEQFF.